This record concerns one TCR beta chain sequence. The target antigen is unknown. This sample is drawn from a study of cytomegalovirus exposure and HLA in healthy donors. Study conclusions and caveats: The finding came from a later analysis; first-cohort TCR clusters tended to co-occur in the roughly 110 validation repertoires.

Measured with immunoSEQ multiplex PCR; TCRdb has only the in-frame clones, and not every one. The table shows 200,000 or so clones, with 75% to 90% occurring only once. CDR3 length: 12 residues. Germline V gives CDR1 SGHTS, CDR2 YDEGEE. V gave up 2 bases and J gave up 4 bases, with 6 bases separating them. The TCR sequence derives from a man between 18 and 35 years old in good health and CMV-seropositive. V usage is TRBV5-8 and J usage is TRBJ1-2, with D uncertain. Sequenced: PBMCs. The CDR3 is CASSLNRYGYTF. The CDR3 DNA follows: TGTGCCAGCAGCTTAAATCGCTATGGCTACACCTTC.